This TCR beta chain was profiled in a study of shared clonotypes between healthy human individuals. Turning to the study itself: Each donor's CD8 memory used one plate, CD8 naive two, each CD4 subset three.

A split of CD4+ cells into CD45RA+ naive and CD45RA-negative memory subsets was performed. Study-level findings and limits: Depth of sequencing was expected to influence donor clonotype sharing.

Turning to this clone: Its specificity is not known.

The germline CDR1 and CDR2 sequences are LNHDA and SQIVND (reference sequence). V shed 2 bases, J shed 0 bases, and the junction held 5 bases outside the gene matches. This CDR3 region has 16 residues. Evenly divided among several immunoSEQ plates was the genomic DNA of each subset. Method: immunoSEQ multiplex PCR; TCRdb's copy keeps in-frame clones and lacks some. The sample includes around 2.5 million clones, roughly 93% of them seen just once. Sequencing input: naive CD4+ T cells from PBMCs. The sample's subset: CD45RA+ positively selected. This clonotype was obtained from a man aged 18 to 29 in good health. Some clones in this sample may be carry-over from other donors' samples. The chain recombines TRBV19 with TRBJ2-3; TRBD2 agrees at 7 bases. The CDR3 reads CASSIPSGESTDTQYF. In DNA, the CDR3 is TGTGCCAGTAGTATACCTAGCGGAGAAAGCACAGATACGCAGTATTTT.